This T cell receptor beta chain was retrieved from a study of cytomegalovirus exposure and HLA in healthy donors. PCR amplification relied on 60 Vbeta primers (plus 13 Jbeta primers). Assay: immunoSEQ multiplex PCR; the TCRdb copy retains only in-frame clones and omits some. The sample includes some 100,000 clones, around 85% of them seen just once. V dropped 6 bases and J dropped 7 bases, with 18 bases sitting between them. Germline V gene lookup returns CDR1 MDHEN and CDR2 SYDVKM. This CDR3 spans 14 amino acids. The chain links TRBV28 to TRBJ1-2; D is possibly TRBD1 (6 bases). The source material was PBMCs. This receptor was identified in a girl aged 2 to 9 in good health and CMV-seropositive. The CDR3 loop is CASSLAGVATGYTF. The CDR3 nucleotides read TGTGCCAGCAGCTTAGCAGGGGTTGCAACTGGCTACACCTTC.